This T cell receptor beta chain came from a study of blood T cell repertoires in COVID-19. Study information: The United States, Italy and Spain were the sources of the acute and convalescent COVID-19 samples.

Assay: immunoSEQ multiplex PCR; the TCRdb copy retains only in-frame clones and omits some. The repertoire has about 140,000 clones, 84% of them found once; the top ten carry 8% to 9%. Germline V gene sequence: CDR1 SGHAT, CDR2 FQNNGV. The CDR3 is 17 amino acids. The V end lost 1 base, the J end lost 2 bases, and 15 bases lay between the germline ends. The chain links TRBV11-2 to TRBJ2-1, with D possibly TRBD2 on 5 matching bases. This clonotype was obtained from a man younger than 40 with COVID-19, enrolled during active disease. Source material: peripheral blood. CDR3 region: CASSLGGYGLTYNEQFF. For the CDR3, the DNA is TGTGCCAGCAGCTTAGGAGGGTACGGTCTTACCTACAATGAGCAGTTCTTC.